This T cell receptor beta chain is drawn from a study of cytotoxic CD8 clonotypes in ibrutinib-treated CLL (dated by TCRdb to about 2021). As for the study more broadly: In this cohort, approximately 15 patients were treatment-naive and some 10 were relapsed/refractory, while around 17 had unmutated IGHV. Partial responses were observed in approximately 24 patients and complete responses in 2; after a median follow-up of 68 months, remission was maintained in around 14 patients and progression was observed in some twelve. Response samples were obtained after a median of 12 months of treatment, with a range of roughly 6 to 40 months. Samples averaged approximately 260,000 productive templates and approximately 100,000 productive rearrangements. Longitudinal samples were obtainable from about 30% of the roughly 90 participants in the trial. Cryopreserved peripheral blood mononuclear cells were obtained prior to treatment, at the time of response, and at either disease progression or sustained remission. Every remission and progressive disease sample was obtained while ibrutinib was still being received by the patients.

Reading the label with the study, this specimen's time point is: about 11 months on ibrutinib. For TCR beta library preparation, approximately 2 micrograms of genomic DNA were isolated from cryopreserved PBMCs. Longitudinal blood samples from CLL patients on ibrutinib monotherapy were analyzed using high-throughput TCR beta sequencing. Patients were enrolled in a phase 2 open-label single-center ibrutinib monotherapy trial. What the study reported, not specific to this receptor: Clonality rose at ibrutinib response, remained stable during sustained remission, and dropped back toward baseline at progression. Public clonotypes were rare and either shrank or stayed stable during treatment, and the rise in clonality at ibrutinib response reflected expansion of private clonotypes. Sampling times were not matched between patients in sustained remission and patients whose disease was progressing, and lymph node repertoires were not examined. Baseline clonality exceeded that of age-matched healthy donors and correlated strongly with circulating CD8+ T-cell counts.

Including cysteine and phenylalanine, the CDR3 has 16 amino acids. The CDR3 DNA has 48 bases and is translated from base 1. CDR1 is given as SEHNR and CDR2 as FQNEAQ, both from the germline V gene (reference sequence). Deletion took 6 bases off V and 9 bases off J, with a span of 27 bases between the germline ends. On a MiSeq, deep resolution sequencing aimed for a depth between 1 in 1 million and 1 in 200,000 T cells, with each clonotype covered around 9.2x on average. The immunoSEQ hsTCRB Kit was used to generate TCR beta libraries. As for the authors' bioinformatics: The data were analyzed with ImmunoSEQ Analyzer and ImmunoSEQ Data Assistant, and V, D and J gene assignments followed IMGT definitions. Clonality was computed as one minus normalized Shannon entropy of productive rearrangement frequencies, ranging from 0 to 1. Only overrepresented clonotypes making up at least 0.05% of each patient's repertoire were included in the public clonotype analysis. Roughly 12 age-matched healthy donor repertoires from immuneACCESS were used as controls for clonality. TCRdb holds this immuneACCESS table with in-frame rearrangements only. Some clones are missing; in checked studies, unresolved V genes explain under half, and the rest has no known cause. From that table come the V and J calls and clone size; the DNA was used to work out D and trimming. This sample holds roughly 70,000 clones; 75% to 95% were observed only once. The ten most abundant clones make up under 4% of the sample.

Of note for this clone: No antigen is known for it. Per-base qualities were not stored, and no clone one base away is much larger.

The receptor was isolated from a human donor with chronic lymphocytic leukemia. Sequences were derived from PBMCs, sampled after 12 months of ibrutinib treatment. The chain is made from TRBV7-9 and TRBJ2-7, with the D gene tentatively TRBD1 or TRBD2, based on 5 matching bases in each. The CDR3 reads as follows: CASSFFGDGPPLGQYF. The nucleotide sequence is given as TGTGCCAGCAGTTTTTTCGGGGACGGACCCCCCCTCGGGCAGTACTTC.